A selection of T cell receptor beta chains follows, all from one sample in a study of blood T cell repertoires in COVID-19. Here immunoSEQ multiplex PCR was the method, and the copy in TCRdb shows in-frame clones only, minus some. The table records roughly 80,000 clones, roughly 88% of them present only once. Input material: peripheral blood. All receptors come from a woman at least 80 years old with acute or convalescent COVID-19. The CDR3 runs from the conserved cysteine through the conserved F or W. The D gene is left open where the match is weak. Expanded clones get a size class; other rows say once, few or many, or leave the size out.

V: TRBV6-1
D: .
length: 15
size: .
J: TRBJ2-1
DNA: TGTGCCAGCAGTGAATTTGAGAGCTCCTACAATGAGCAGTTCTTC
CDR3: CASSEFESSYNEQFF

V: TRBV19
D: TRBD1
length: 16
size: once
J: TRBJ2-4
DNA: TGTGCCAGTAGTACCCTCCCAGGACAGGGGGCGAACATTCAGTACTTC
CDR3: CASSTLPGQGANIQYF

V: TRBV9
D: TRBD1
length: 19
size: .
J: TRBJ2-2
DNA: TGTGCCAGCAGCGTAAAAGGGTCCGGGACAGGGGGCCACACCGGGGAGCTGTTTTTT
CDR3: CASSVKGSGTGGHTGELFF

V: TRBV7-9
D: TRBD1
length: 14
size: .
J: TRBJ1-2
DNA: TGTGCCAGCAGCTTAGGGACAGGGCACTATGGCTACACCTTC
CDR3: CASSLGTGHYGYTF

V: TRBV7-6
D: TRBD1
length: 17
size: .
J: TRBJ2-2
DNA: TGTGCCAGCAGCCACCCCGGGACAGGGGTGTACACCGGGGAGCTGTTTTTT
CDR3: CASSHPGTGVYTGELFF

V: TRBV11-3
D: .
length: 14
size: .
J: TRBJ2-1
DNA: TGTGCCAGCAGTTCGGGCGGGGAATACAATGAGCAGTTCTTC
CDR3: CASSSGGEYNEQFF

V: TRBV30
D: TRBD2
length: 14
size: .
J: TRBJ2-7
DNA: TGTGCCTGGAGCCTAGCGGGAGAAACGTTCGAGCAGTACTTC
CDR3: CAWSLAGETFEQYF

V: TRBV5-1
D: TRBD2
length: 15
size: .
J: TRBJ2-1
DNA: TGCGCCAGCAGCGAGAGCGGGAGCTCCTACAATGAGCAGTTCTTC
CDR3: CASSESGSSYNEQFF

V: TRBV27
D: TRBD1
length: 16
size: .
J: TRBJ2-1
DNA: TGTGCCAGCAGTTTAGACAGGGATAGCTCCTACAATGAGCAGTTCTTC
CDR3: CASSLDRDSSYNEQFF

V: TRBV6-5
D: TRBD1
length: 13
size: .
J: TRBJ1-4
DNA: TGTGCCAGCAACCGAGGGACAGCTGAAAAACTGTTTTTT
CDR3: CASNRGTAEKLFF

V: TRBV2
D: .
length: 14
size: .
J: TRBJ2-5
DNA: TGTGCCAGCAGAGGGGGACTATCCCAAGAGACCCAGTACTTC
CDR3: CASRGGLSQETQYF

V: TRBV18
D: TRBD1
length: 17
size: .
J: TRBJ2-2
DNA: TGTGCCAGCTCACGGATGATGAAGGGGGCTATAACCGGGGAGCTGTTTTTT
CDR3: CASSRMMKGAITGELFF

V: TRBV7-3
D: TRBD2
length: 16
size: .
J: TRBJ2-1
DNA: TGTGCCAGCAGCCCGTCGGCGGCGGGAGCCTACAATGAGCAGTTCTTC
CDR3: CASSPSAAGAYNEQFF